This T cell receptor (beta chain) was documented in a study of PD-1 blockade in classical Hodgkin lymphoma. Regarding the study as a whole: Relative to healthy donors, newly diagnosed patients reportedly had lower baseline TCR diversity, which was reported as lower still in relapsed/refractory patients.

Trimming cost V 4 bases and J 4 bases; bases outside gene matches: 5. In germline, CDR1 is SGHRS, CDR2 YFSETQ. The CDR3 runs to 14 residues. Sample time point: newly diagnosed, previously untreated cHL patient sample. After PBMCs were thawed, their CD8+ T cells were isolated by magnetic negative selection. Serving as comparison were PBMCs from newly diagnosed, untreated classical Hodgkin lymphoma, which were sequenced alongside the relapsed/refractory trial patients. Details on this clone: The antigen is not known.

Clones were sequenced by immunoSEQ multiplex PCR, and TCRdb holds only the in-frame ones, with some missing. Of 3,500 to 5,000 clones in the sample, approximately 80% were seen once. Sequencing was carried out using CD8+ T cells from blood. The genes are TRBV5-1 and TRBJ2-1; TRBD1 matches at 7 bases. The clonotype comes from a human donor with classical Hodgkin lymphoma. The CDR3 nucleotides read TGCGCCAGCAGCGACAGGGACACGTACAATGAGCAGTTCTTC. Protein product: CASSDRDTYNEQFF.